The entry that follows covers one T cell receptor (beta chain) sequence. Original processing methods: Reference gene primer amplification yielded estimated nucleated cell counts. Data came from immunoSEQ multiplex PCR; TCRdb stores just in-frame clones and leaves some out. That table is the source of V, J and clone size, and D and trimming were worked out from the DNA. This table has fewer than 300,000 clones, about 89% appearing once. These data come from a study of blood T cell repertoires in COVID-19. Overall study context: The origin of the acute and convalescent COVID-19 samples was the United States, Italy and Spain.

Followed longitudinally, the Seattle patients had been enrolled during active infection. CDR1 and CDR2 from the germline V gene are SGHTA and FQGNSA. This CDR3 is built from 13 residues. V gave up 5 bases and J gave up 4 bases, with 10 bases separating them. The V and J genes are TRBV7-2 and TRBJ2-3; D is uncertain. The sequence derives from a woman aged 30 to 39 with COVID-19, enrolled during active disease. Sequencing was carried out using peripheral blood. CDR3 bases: TGTGCCAGCAGCGACTTACTCCCAGATACGCAGTATTTT. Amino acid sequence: CASSDLLPDTQYF.